The 30 T cell receptor beta chains below all came from one sample that was sequenced in a study of T cell responses to AZD1222 COVID-19 vaccine. Generated by immunoSEQ multiplex PCR, the TCRdb table keeps only in-frame clones and is missing some. Of under 150,000 clones listed, approximately 90% are singletons. The source material was peripheral blood, sampled 28 days after the second AZD1222 dose. The origin of the receptors is an adult who received the AZD1222 COVID-19 vaccine.

The gene calls are TRBV9 and TRBJ1-2; possible D gene TRBD1, 5 bases. CDR1 is SGDLS and CDR2 is YYNGEE in the germline V gene. CDR3 size: 15 residues. V was cut by 3 bases and J by 4 bases, with 16 bases left in between. This chain's CDR3 is CASSAGTPGVYGYTF. In DNA, the CDR3 is TGTGCCAGCAGCGCTGGGACGCCCGGGGTCTATGGCTACACCTTC.

This clone was observed once. The chain employs TRBV2 and TRBJ2-3; 7 bases agree with TRBD1. The CDR3 length is 14 residues. Germline CDR1 and CDR2: SNHLY and FYNNEI. V lost 7 bases and J lost 0; bases outside the gene matches: 4. The CDR3 bases are TGTGCCAGCAAGGGACAGACTAGCACAGATACGCAGTATTTT. Protein: CASKGQTSTDTQYF. Filled out from reference TRBV2 and TRBJ2-3, the complete variable domain reads EPEVTQTPSHQVTQMGQEVILRCVPISNHLYFYWYRQILGQKVEFLVSFYNNEISEKSEIFDDQFSVERPDGSNFTLKIRSTKLEDSAMYFCASKGQTSTDTQYFGPGTRLTVL.

In this sample, this clone turned up a few times. J is TRBJ1-4 and V is TRBV4-1; D call uncertain. The CDR3 spans 12 residues. The V gene's germline CDR1 is MGHRA and CDR2 YSYEKL. The V gene lost 2 bases and the J gene lost 8 bases, with 6 bases spanning the gap. Here the CDR3 reads CASSQPYEKLFF. CDR3 coding DNA: TGCGCCAGCAGCCAACCGTACGAAAAACTGTTTTTT.

The chain joins TRBV2 to TRBJ2-1, with TRBD2 as a possible D gene (6 bases). This CDR3 is built from 14 residues. Germline V gene data show CDR1 as SNHLY and CDR2 as FYNNEI. V was pared by 5 bases and J by 0 bases, with 8 bases between. CDR3 in DNA: TGTGCCAGCAGTACCGGGAGCTCCTACAATGAGCAGTTCTTC. As protein: CASSTGSSYNEQFF.

The rearrangement joins TRBV18 to TRBJ1-1; tentative D call: TRBD1 (5 bases). Germline values: CDR1 KGHSH, CDR2 LQKENI. This CDR3 has 15 residues. V shed 4 bases and J shed 8 bases, with 20 bases lying between them. CDR3: CASSLQGARGEEAFF. CDR3 in DNA: TGTGCCAGCTCACTCCAGGGTGCACGGGGAGAGGAAGCTTTCTTT.

The chain couples TRBV4-1 to TRBJ1-5; TRBD1 is a possible D gene (6 bases). V shed 7 bases and J shed 2 bases, with 21 bases lying between them. There are 17 residues in the CDR3. Germline-derived CDR1 and CDR2 are MGHRA and YSYEKL. CDR3 loop: CASTPQAGGAGNQPQHF. CDR3 DNA: TGCGCCAGCACCCCTCAAGCGGGGGGCGCAGGCAATCAGCCCCAGCATTTT.

The rearrangement joins TRBV7-2 to TRBJ1-1; D remains unclear. Germline V gene sequence: CDR1 SGHTA, CDR2 FQGNSA. CDR3 length equals 17 residues. Trimming left V 2 bases short and J 1 base short, with 17 bases between. This chain's CDR3 is CASSLSAGISSNTEAFF. CDR3 coding DNA: TGTGCCAGCAGCTTATCGGCCGGGATCTCGTCGAACACTGAAGCTTTCTTT.

The genes are TRBV7-2 and TRBJ2-1; D gene uncertain. Germline CDR1 SGHTA, CDR2 FQGNSA. The V end lost 5 bases, the J end lost 1 base, and 9 bases lay between the germline ends. The CDR3 runs to 14 residues. The CDR3 loop reads CASSIFGSYNEQFF. Written as DNA, the CDR3 is TGTGCCAGCAGCATATTTGGGTCCTACAATGAGCAGTTCTTC.

V and J are TRBV6-5 and TRBJ2-2; D ambiguous. The V end lost 7 bases, the J end lost 4 bases, and 10 bases lay between the germline ends. In germline, CDR1 is MNHEY, CDR2 SVGAGI. This CDR3 comprises 13 residues. The CDR3 spells CASTMGFTGELFF. CDR3 nucleotide sequence: TGTGCCAGCACCATGGGTTTCACCGGGGAGCTGTTTTTT.

A single count supports this clone. The chain employs TRBV6-6 and TRBJ1-1; 7 positions match TRBD1. CDR3 length equals 13 residues. CDR1 and CDR2 (germline): MNHNY, SVGAGI (reference sequence). The trim removed 8 bases at V and 8 bases at J, leaving 11 bases unmatched. CDR3 nucleotide sequence: TGTGCCAGCGGAAAACAGGGGATTTTAGAAGCTTTCTTT. Amino acids: CASGKQGILEAFF.

This clone was picked up many times. This sequence joins TRBV14 and TRBJ2-1, with 7 bases matching TRBD2. After removal of 3 bases from V and 0 bases from J, the junction contained 8 bases not matched to a gene. This CDR3 comprises 17 residues. Germline V gives CDR1 SGHDN, CDR2 FVKESK. The CDR3 nucleotides read TGTGCCAGCAGCCACGGACTCGGGAGGAGCTCCTACAATGAGCAGTTCTTC. Encoded protein: CASSHGLGRSSYNEQFF.

This chain joins TRBV28 and TRBJ1-6; a weak D match, TRBD1 (6 bases). CDR3 length: 16 residues. Germline CDR1 MDHEN, CDR2 SYDVKM. V was cut by 7 bases and J by 6 bases, with 19 bases left in between. The CDR3 DNA follows: TGTGCCAGCAACCACCTACCCCGGGGGCCTAATTCACCCCTCCACTTT. Protein: CASNHLPRGPNSPLHF.

J is TRBJ1-4 and V is TRBV7-2, with TRBD1 as a possible D gene (6 bases). CDR1 and CDR2 from the germline V gene are SGHTA and FQGNSA. Trimming stripped 5 bases from V and 8 bases from J, with 18 bases between. The CDR3 covers 15 residues. The DNA of the CDR3 is TGTGCCAGCAGCCCAGGCAGGGGAGGTCAGGAAAAACTGTTTTTT. This codes for CASSPGRGGQEKLFF.

The chain links TRBV7-2 to TRBJ2-7; 8 bases fit TRBD2. The ends lost 1 base at V and 4 bases at J; junction bases unmatched: 6. CDR1 and CDR2 (germline): SGHTA, FQGNSA. The CDR3 spans 15 residues. The CDR3 DNA sequence: TGTGCCAGCAGCTTAGTAGCGGGACTAGAATACGAGCAGTACTTC. Translation: CASSLVAGLEYEQYF. Together with reference TRBV7-2 and TRBJ2-7, the CDR3 gives the full variable domain: GAGVSQSPSNKVTEKGKDVELRCDPISGHTALYWYRQSLGQGLEFLIYFQGNSAPDKSGLPSDRFSAERTGGSVSTLTIQRTQQEDSAVYLCASSLVAGLEYEQYFGPGTRLTVT.

The rearrangement links TRBV7-2 to TRBJ1-2; tentatively, D is TRBD1 (6 bases). Germline V gene sequence: CDR1 SGHTA, CDR2 FQGNSA. V was shortened by 4 bases and J by 4 bases, with 10 bases between the two germline ends. The CDR3 runs 13 residues. The CDR3 loop is CASSSGQTYGYTF. The CDR3 region has the DNA TGTGCCAGCAGCTCGGGACAAACCTATGGCTACACCTTC. Full variable domain (remainder filled in from reference TRBV7-2 and TRBJ1-2): GAGVSQSPSNKVTEKGKDVELRCDPISGHTALYWYRQSLGQGLEFLIYFQGNSAPDKSGLPSDRFSAERTGGSVSTLTIQRTQQEDSAVYLCASSSGQTYGYTFGSGTRLTVV.

V usage is TRBV18 and J usage is TRBJ2-1, with TRBD2 identical over 9 bases. Trimming at V came to 4 bases and at J to 9 bases, leaving 13 bases not matched to a gene. Germline V lookup: CDR1 KGHSH, CDR2 LQKENI. This CDR3 spans 16 amino acids. CDR3 in amino acids: CASSLKVTTSGGEQFF. For the CDR3, the DNA is TGTGCCAGCTCACTAAAGGTAACGACTAGCGGCGGTGAGCAGTTCTTC.

Of note for this clone: The same CDR3 also results from other DNA sequences found in this sample. This sequence joins TRBV6-1 and TRBJ1-5; D unresolved. This CDR3 contains 13 residues. The ends were cut back, 2 bases at V and 2 bases at J, with 4 bases in the middle. Germline V gives CDR1 MNHNS, CDR2 SASEGT. The CDR3 spells CASSETGNQPQHF. The CDR3 region has the DNA TGTGCCAGCAGTGAAACGGGCAATCAGCCCCAGCATTTT.

V and J are TRBV19 and TRBJ1-2; the match to TRBD1 covers 7 bases. CDR3 length: 15 amino acids. CDR1 and CDR2 from the germline V gene are LNHDA and SQIVND (reference sequence). V lost 9 bases to trimming and J lost 2 bases; unmatched junction nucleotides: 12. This chain's CDR3 is CASAAQGKTNYGYTF. In nucleotides, the CDR3 is TGTGCCAGCGCCGCACAGGGGAAGACGAACTATGGCTACACCTTC.

This clone was detected only a few times. This chain uses TRBV6-4 with TRBJ2-1; D remains ambiguous. Trimming stripped 3 bases from V and 7 bases from J, with 10 bases between. The CDR3 runs to 13 residues. Germline assignment: CDR1 MRHNA and CDR2 SNTAGT. In DNA, the CDR3 is TGTGCCAGCAGTGATTCGGGCCGGAATGAGCAGTTCTTC. Encoded protein: CASSDSGRNEQFF.

The chain carries TRBV7-9 and TRBJ1-1, with D unresolved. The V and J ends lost 4 bases and 0 bases respectively, with 6 bases between them. Germline CDR1 is SEHNR and CDR2 is FQNEAQ (reference sequence). The CDR3 runs to 13 residues. CDR3 amino acids: CASSYQMNTEAFF. CDR3 in DNA: TGTGCCAGCAGCTACCAGATGAACACTGAAGCTTTCTTT. Full variable domain (remainder filled in from reference TRBV7-9 and TRBJ1-1): DTGVSQNPRHKITKRGQNVTFRCDPISEHNRLYWYRQTLGQGPEFLTYFQNEAQLEKSRLLSDRFSAERPKGSFSTLEIQRTEQGDSAMYLCASSYQMNTEAFFGQGTRLTVV.

The rearrangement uses TRBV5-1 and TRBJ2-1, with TRBD1 matching over 7 bases. This CDR3 region has 14 residues. Unmatched junction bases numbered 3, after V lost 4 bases and J lost 2 bases. The V gene's germline CDR1 is SGHRS and CDR2 YFSETQ. The CDR3, as DNA: TGCGCCAGCAGCCTGACAGGGCCCTACAATGAGCAGTTCTTC. It encodes CASSLTGPYNEQFF.

This rearrangement joins TRBV24-1 to TRBJ2-2; D perhaps matches TRBD2 (5 bases). This CDR3 contains 14 residues. The V gene's germline CDR1 is KGHDR and CDR2 SFDVKD. The V end was cut by 3 bases, the J end by 5 bases, with 9 bases between. The chain's CDR3 is CATSDTDFTGELFF. The CDR3 region has the DNA TGTGCCACCAGTGATACGGACTTTACCGGGGAGCTGTTTTTT.

This chain joins TRBV6-5 and TRBJ2-7; D is perhaps TRBD1 (5 bases). CDR1 and CDR2 from the germline V gene are MNHEY and SVGAGI. V lost 6 bases and J lost 1, with 16 bases in between. This CDR3 spans 15 amino acids. DNA of the CDR3: TGTGCCAGCAGGCCCCAACCACAGGCTTCCTACGAGCAGTACGTC. It specifies CASRPQPQASYEQYV.

The gene calls are TRBV7-9 and TRBJ1-1; D gene unclear. V lost 1 base and J 8 bases, leaving 8 bases between the germline ends. Germline CDR1 SEHNR, CDR2 FQNEAQ (reference sequence). The CDR3 loop spans 12 amino acids. The CDR3 is CASSLGELEAFF. The DNA of the CDR3 is TGTGCCAGCAGCTTAGGGGAACTAGAAGCTTTCTTT.

The chain combines TRBV11-1 with TRBJ1-1; 8 bases map to TRBD1. Trimming took 8 bases from V and 8 from J; bases not matched to a gene: 7. The CDR3 runs 12 residues. CDR1 is SGHAT and CDR2 is FQDESV in the germline V gene (reference sequence). CDR3 protein: CASQMDRVEAFF. The CDR3 region has the DNA TGTGCCAGCCAAATGGACAGGGTAGAAGCTTTCTTT. The full variable domain, its missing parts supplied by reference TRBV11-1 and TRBJ1-1, is EAEVAQSPRYKITEKSQAVAFWCDPISGHATLYWYRQILGQGPELLVQFQDESVVDDSQLPKDRFSAERLKGVDSTLKIQPAELGDSAMYLCASQMDRVEAFFGQGTRLTVV.

V usage is TRBV5-1 and J usage is TRBJ1-1; TRBD1 matches at 8 bases. J was trimmed by 7 bases and V by 4 bases; bases with no gene match: 9. This CDR3 is built from 14 residues. Germline V gene data show CDR1 as SGHRS and CDR2 as YFSETQ. Here the CDR3 DNA reads TGCGCCAGCAGCGGTCCCGGGACAGGAGTTGAAGCTTTCTTT. Translated: CASSGPGTGVEAFF.

The V call is TRBV5-1, the J call TRBJ2-3; no firm D call. Trimming took off 3 bases at V and 0 bases at J, with 8 bases between the two ends. CDR1 is SGHRS and CDR2 is YFSETQ in the germline V gene. CDR3 size: 14 residues. In DNA, the CDR3 is TGCGCCAGCAGCTGGAAGGATAGCACAGATACGCAGTATTTT. This codes for CASSWKDSTDTQYF. The variable domain in full, completed from reference TRBV5-1 and TRBJ2-3, reads KAGVTQTPRYLIKTRGQQVTLSCSPISGHRSVSWYQQTPGQGLQFLFEYFSETQRNKGNFPGRFSGRQFSNSRSEMNVSTLELGDSALYLCASSWKDSTDTQYFGPGTRLTVL.

The chain carries TRBV27 and TRBJ1-1, with 10 bases matching TRBD1. Germline loops: CDR1 MNHEY, CDR2 SMNVEV (reference sequence). J lost 6 bases, V lost 5 bases, and 3 bases had no gene match. This CDR3 comprises 13 residues. This CDR3 is CASSPGTGAEAFF. The DNA of the CDR3 is TGTGCCAGCAGTCCAGGGACAGGGGCTGAAGCTTTCTTT.

The chain uses TRBV5-3 and TRBJ2-7; TRBD1 matches 10 bases. TRBV5-3 is treated as an ORF (open reading frame) with a function not yet certain. This CDR3 is built from 14 residues. The ends lost 5 bases at V and 6 bases at J; junction bases unmatched: 8. CDR3 in DNA: TGTGCCAGAAGTCCACGGGACAGGGGAGGCGAGCAGTACGTC. This codes for CARSPRDRGGEQYV.

V usage is TRBV11-3 and J usage is TRBJ2-2; the D is unclear. The CDR3 sequence is 12 residues long. Germline V gives CDR1 SGHNT, CDR2 YENEEA. Between the trimmed V and J ends, which lost 0 bases and 7 bases, there was a span of 3 bases. The CDR3 nucleotides are TGTGCCAGCAGCTTAGAATTCGGGGAGCTGTTTTTT. Amino acids: CASSLEFGELFF. The variable domain in full, with the rest retrieved from reference TRBV11-3 and TRBJ2-2, is EAGVVQSPRYKIIEKKQPVAFWCNPISGHNTLYWYLQNLGQGPELLIRYENEEAVDDSQLPKDRFSAERLKGVDSTLKIQPAELGDSAVYLCASSLEFGELFFGEGSRLTVL.